This T cell receptor beta chain originates from a study of technical replicates of blood from several donors. The CDR3 loop spans 18 amino acids. Trimming removed 1 base at V and 2 bases at J, with 21 bases between. CDR1 and CDR2 from the germline V gene are GTSNPN and SVGIG (reference sequence). This table comes from immunoSEQ multiplex PCR, and its TCRdb copy is limited to in-frame clones, with some not included. Altogether about 90,000 clones are present, roughly 90% being singletons, with the ten largest covering roughly 0.25%. The chain recombines TRBV30 with TRBJ1-5; D is possibly TRBD1 (5 bases). Specimen: T cells isolated from PBMCs. This clonotype was sampled from a human donor in good health. DNA for the CDR3: TGTGCCTGGAGTGACATTGCCTGGGGCGGGATCGGCAATCAGCCCCAGCATTTT. This gives the protein CAWSDIAWGGIGNQPQHF.